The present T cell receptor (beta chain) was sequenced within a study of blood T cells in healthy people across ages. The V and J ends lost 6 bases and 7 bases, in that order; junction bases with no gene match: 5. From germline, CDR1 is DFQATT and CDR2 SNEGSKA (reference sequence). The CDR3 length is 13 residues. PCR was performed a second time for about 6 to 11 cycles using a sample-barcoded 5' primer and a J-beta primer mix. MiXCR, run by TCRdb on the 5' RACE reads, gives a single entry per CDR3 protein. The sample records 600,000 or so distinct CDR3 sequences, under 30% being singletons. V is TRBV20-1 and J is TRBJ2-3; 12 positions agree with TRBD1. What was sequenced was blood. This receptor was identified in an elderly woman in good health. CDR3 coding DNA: TGCAGTGCGCGGGACAGGGGGCAGAATACGCAGTATTTT. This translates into CSARDRGQNTQYF.